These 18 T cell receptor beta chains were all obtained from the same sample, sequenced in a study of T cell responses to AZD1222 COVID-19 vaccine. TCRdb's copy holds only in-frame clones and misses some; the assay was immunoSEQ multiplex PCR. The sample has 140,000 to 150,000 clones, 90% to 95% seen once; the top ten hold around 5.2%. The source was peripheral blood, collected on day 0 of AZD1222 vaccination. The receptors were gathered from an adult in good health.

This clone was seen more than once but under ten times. In nucleotides, the CDR3 is TGCAGCCCTCGAGGGGGAGATACGCAGTATTTT. It is translated as CSPRGGDTQYF. V usage is TRBV20-1 and J usage is TRBJ2-3; tentative D call: TRBD1 (6 bases). The CDR3 contains 11 residues. The germline CDR1 and CDR2 sequences are DFQATT and SNEGSKA (reference sequence).

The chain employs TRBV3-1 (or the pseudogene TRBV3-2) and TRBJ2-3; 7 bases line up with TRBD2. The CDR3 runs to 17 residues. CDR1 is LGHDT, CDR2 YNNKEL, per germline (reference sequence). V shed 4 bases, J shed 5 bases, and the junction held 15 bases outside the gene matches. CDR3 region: CASSLILGDYTLDTQYF. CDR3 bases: TGTGCCAGCAGCCTGATACTAGGGGACTACACTCTAGATACGCAGTATTTT.

The CDR3 loop reads CASSLPTGVDEKLFF. The CDR3 DNA reads as TGTGCCAGCAGCTTGCCGACAGGGGTTGATGAAAAACTGTTTTTT. The chain couples TRBV7-9 to TRBJ1-4; 8 bases match TRBD1. This CDR3 spans 15 amino acids. Germline lookup yields CDR1 SEHNR and CDR2 FQNEAQ (reference sequence). J lost 6 bases, V lost 3 bases, and 6 bases had no gene match.

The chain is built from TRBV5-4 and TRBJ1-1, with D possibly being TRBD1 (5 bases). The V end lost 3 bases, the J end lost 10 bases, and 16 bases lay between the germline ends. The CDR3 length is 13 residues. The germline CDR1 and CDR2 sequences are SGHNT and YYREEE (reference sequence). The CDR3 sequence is CASSSDRLGAAFF. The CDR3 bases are TGTGCCAGCAGCTCGGACCGTCTTGGGGCAGCTTTCTTT.

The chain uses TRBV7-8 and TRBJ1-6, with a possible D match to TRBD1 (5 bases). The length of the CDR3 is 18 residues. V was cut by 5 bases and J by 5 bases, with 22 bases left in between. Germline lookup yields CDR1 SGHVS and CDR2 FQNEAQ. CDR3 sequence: CASSPQGGRALNNSPLHF. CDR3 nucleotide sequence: TGTGCCAGCAGCCCCCAAGGCGGCAGGGCGTTGAATAATTCACCCCTCCACTTT. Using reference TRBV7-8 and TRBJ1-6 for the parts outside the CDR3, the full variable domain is GAGVSQSPRYKVAKRGQDVALRCDPISGHVSLFWYQQALGQGPEFLTYFQNEAQLDKSGLPSDRFFAERPEGSVSTLKIQRTQQEDSAVYLCASSPQGGRALNNSPLHFGNGTRLTVT.

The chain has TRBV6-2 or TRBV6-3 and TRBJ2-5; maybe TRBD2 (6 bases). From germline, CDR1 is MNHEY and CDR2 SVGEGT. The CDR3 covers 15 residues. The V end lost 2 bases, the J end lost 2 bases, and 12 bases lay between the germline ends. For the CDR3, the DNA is TGTGCCAGCAGTTACGGCGGGGCAGGACAAGAGACCCAGTACTTC. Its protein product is CASSYGGAGQETQYF.

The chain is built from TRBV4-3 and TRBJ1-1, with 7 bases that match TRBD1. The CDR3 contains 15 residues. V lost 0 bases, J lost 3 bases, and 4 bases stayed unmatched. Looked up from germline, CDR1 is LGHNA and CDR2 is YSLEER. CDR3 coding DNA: TGCGCCAGCAGCCAAGACCGGACAGGACACACTGAAGCTTTCTTT. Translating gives CASSQDRTGHTEAFF.

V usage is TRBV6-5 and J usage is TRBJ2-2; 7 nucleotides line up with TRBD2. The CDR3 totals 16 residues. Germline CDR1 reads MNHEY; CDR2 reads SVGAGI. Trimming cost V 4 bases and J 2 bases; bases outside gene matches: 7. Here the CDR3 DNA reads TGTGCCAGCAGTTCTTCCCGGGACTATAACACCGGGGAGCTGTTTTTT. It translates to CASSSSRDYNTGELFF.

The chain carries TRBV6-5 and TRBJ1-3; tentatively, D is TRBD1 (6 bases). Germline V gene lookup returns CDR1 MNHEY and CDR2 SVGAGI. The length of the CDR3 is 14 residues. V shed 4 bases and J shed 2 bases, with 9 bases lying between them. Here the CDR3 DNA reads TGTGCCAGCAGTTCCAGGGGCACTGGAAACACCATATATTTT. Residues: CASSSRGTGNTIYF.

In DNA form, the CDR3 reads TGTGCCACCCGGAGATCGACAGGGGAATCCTATGGCTACACCTTC. Translating gives CATRRSTGESYGYTF. V and J are TRBV25-1 and TRBJ1-2; 8 bases match TRBD1. Germline CDR1 and CDR2: MGHDK and SYGVNS. Trimming cost V 10 bases and J 4 bases; bases outside gene matches: 14. The CDR3 runs 15 residues.

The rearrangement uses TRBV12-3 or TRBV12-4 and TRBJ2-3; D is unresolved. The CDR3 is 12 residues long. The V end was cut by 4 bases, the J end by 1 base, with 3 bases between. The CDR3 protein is CASSSRTDTQYF. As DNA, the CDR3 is TGTGCCAGCAGTTCCCGCACAGATACGCAGTATTTT.

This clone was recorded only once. The CDR3 protein is CASSFSTKANTEAFF. The CDR3 nucleotides read TGTGCCAGCAGTTTCTCTACAAAAGCGAACACTGAAGCTTTCTTT. The rearrangement links TRBV28 to TRBJ1-1, with D uncertain. The V gene lost 3 bases and the J gene lost 1 base, with 12 bases spanning the gap. Germline CDR1 is MDHEN and CDR2 is SYDVKM. This CDR3 is 15 amino acids long.

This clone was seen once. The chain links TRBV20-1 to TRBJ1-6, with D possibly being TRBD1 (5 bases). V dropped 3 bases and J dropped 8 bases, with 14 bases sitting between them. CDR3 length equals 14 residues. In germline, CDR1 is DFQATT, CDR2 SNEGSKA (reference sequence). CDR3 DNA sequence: TGCAGTGCTAGTCCCGACAGTACCTATTCACCCCTCCACTTT. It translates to CSASPDSTYSPLHF.

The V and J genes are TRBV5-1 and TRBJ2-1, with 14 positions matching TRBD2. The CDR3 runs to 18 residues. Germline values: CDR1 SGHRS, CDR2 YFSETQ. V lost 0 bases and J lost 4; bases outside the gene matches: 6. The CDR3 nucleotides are TGCGCCAGCAGCTTGGGGGGGACTAGCGGGAGCGGGTACAATGAGCAGTTCTTC. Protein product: CASSLGGTSGSGYNEQFF. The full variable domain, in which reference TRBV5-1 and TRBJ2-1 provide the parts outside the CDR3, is KAGVTQTPRYLIKTRGQQVTLSCSPISGHRSVSWYQQTPGQGLQFLFEYFSETQRNKGNFPGRFSGRQFSNSRSEMNVSTLELGDSALYLCASSLGGTSGSGYNEQFFGPGTRLTVL.

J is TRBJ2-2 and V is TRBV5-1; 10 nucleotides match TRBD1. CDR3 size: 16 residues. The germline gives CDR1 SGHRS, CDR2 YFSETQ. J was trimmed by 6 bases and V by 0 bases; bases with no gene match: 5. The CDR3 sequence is CASSLVWTGGAGELFF. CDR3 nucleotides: TGCGCCAGCAGCTTGGTTTGGACAGGGGGTGCCGGGGAGCTGTTTTTT.

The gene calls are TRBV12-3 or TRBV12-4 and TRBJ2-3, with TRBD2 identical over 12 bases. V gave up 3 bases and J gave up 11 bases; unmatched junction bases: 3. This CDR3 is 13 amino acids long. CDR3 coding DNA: TGTGCCAGCAGTTTTGGACTAGCGGGGATGCAGTATTTT. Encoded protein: CASSFGLAGMQYF.

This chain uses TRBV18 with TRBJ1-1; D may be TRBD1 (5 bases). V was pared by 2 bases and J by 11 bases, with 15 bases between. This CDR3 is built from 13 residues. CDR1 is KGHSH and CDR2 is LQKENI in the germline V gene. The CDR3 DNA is TGTGCCAGCTCACCAGGGGGGGAAGCAGAGGCTTTCTTT. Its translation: CASSPGGEAEAFF.

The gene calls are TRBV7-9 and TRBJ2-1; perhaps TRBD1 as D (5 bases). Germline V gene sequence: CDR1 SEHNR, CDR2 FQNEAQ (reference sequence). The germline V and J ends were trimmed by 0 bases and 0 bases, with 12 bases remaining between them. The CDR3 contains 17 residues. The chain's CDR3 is CASSLAVKTDSYNEQFF. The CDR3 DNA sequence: TGTGCCAGCAGCTTAGCGGTGAAGACAGACTCCTACAATGAGCAGTTCTTC. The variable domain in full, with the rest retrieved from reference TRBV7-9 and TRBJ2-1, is DTGVSQNPRHKITKRGQNVTFRCDPISEHNRLYWYRQTLGQGPEFLTYFQNEAQLEKSRLLSDRFSAERPKGSFSTLEIQRTEQGDSAMYLCASSLAVKTDSYNEQFFGPGTRLTVL.